Below are 14 T cell receptor beta chains sequenced from a single sample in a study of cytomegalovirus exposure and HLA in healthy donors. The data were produced by immunoSEQ multiplex PCR, yet TCRdb's version contains in-frame clones alone and is incomplete. This table holds 130,000 or so clones, nearly 90% found once. Input material: PBMCs. The receptor source for this set is a man in his thirties or forties in good health and CMV-seronegative.

J is TRBJ2-6 and V is TRBV28; D is ambiguous. The CDR3 consists of 16 residues. CDR1 and CDR2 (germline): MDHEN, SYDVKM. Trimming took 5 bases from V and 1 from J, leaving 12 bases between them. In nucleotides, the CDR3 is TGTGCCAGCAGTGACACCTTCCGTTCTGGGGCCAACGTCCTGACTTTC. This encodes CASSDTFRSGANVLTF.

On this clone itself: Distinct nucleotide sequences in the sample also encode this CDR3. V and J are TRBV6-1 and TRBJ2-3; TRBD1 aligns across 8 bases. CDR1 and CDR2 from the germline V gene are MNHNS and SASEGT. V lost 6 bases to trimming and J lost 1 base; unmatched junction nucleotides: 0. The CDR3 runs 13 residues. The CDR3: CASRDRGTDTQYF. The CDR3, as DNA: TGTGCCAGCAGGGACAGGGGCACAGATACGCAGTATTTT.

This rearrangement joins TRBV27 to TRBJ1-1, with TRBD1 matching over 8 bases. This CDR3 is built from 17 residues. J lost 1 base, V lost 5 bases, and 12 bases had no gene match. Germline CDR1 is MNHEY and CDR2 is SMNVEV (reference sequence). The chain's CDR3 is CASSPIYGQGPNTEAFF. In DNA form, the CDR3 reads TGTGCCAGCAGTCCGATCTACGGACAGGGACCGAACACTGAAGCTTTCTTT.

This clone was counted a single time. V gene TRBV29-1 combines with J gene TRBJ1-1; 7 nucleotides align to TRBD1. The length of the CDR3 is 13 residues. After removal of 3 bases from V and 4 bases from J, the junction contained 5 bases not matched to a gene. Germline values: CDR1 SQVTM, CDR2 ANQGSEA. The CDR3 DNA reads TGCAGCGTTGATGTACGGGACAGCACTGAAGCTTTCTTT. Its protein is CSVDVRDSTEAFF.

The chain has TRBV7-3 and TRBJ1-2, with TRBD1 as a possible D gene (6 bases). Trimming shortened V by 5 bases and J by 2 bases, and 15 bases separated the two germline ends. There are 15 residues in the CDR3. Looked up from germline, CDR1 is SGHTA and CDR2 is FQGTGA. CDR3 residues: CASSPRGGANYGYTF. Here the CDR3 DNA reads TGTGCCAGCAGCCCCCGGGGGGGGGCGAACTATGGCTACACCTTC.

The chain combines TRBV5-1 with TRBJ1-4, with D uncertain. Deletions cut 5 bases from V and 8 bases from J, with 22 bases between. The germline V gene encodes CDR1 SGHRS and CDR2 YFSETQ. CDR3 length: 16 residues. The DNA for the CDR3 is TGCGCCAGCAGTAAAGAAGGAGGGTTAGGAGTGGAAAAACTGTTTTTT. Protein sequence: CASSKEGGLGVEKLFF.

The gene calls are TRBV10-2 and TRBJ1-1, with D hard to call. CDR3 size: 14 residues. CDR1 and CDR2 from the germline V gene are WSHSY and SAAADI. Trimming cost V 5 bases and J 4 bases, with 14 bases left between them. The CDR3 here is CASSTPGRSTEAFF. CDR3 nucleotides: TGCGCCAGCAGTACCCCGGGTCGGAGCACTGAAGCTTTCTTT.

The rearrangement uses TRBV4-2 and TRBJ2-5; perhaps TRBD2 as D (6 bases). The CDR3 runs 17 residues. The ends were cut back, 4 bases at V and 0 bases at J, with 18 bases in the middle. Germline V CDR1 and CDR2: LGHNA, YNFKEQ. Here the CDR3 DNA reads TGTGCCAGCAGCCGCCGACTTTCTAGCGAGTACCAAGAGACCCAGTACTTC. This encodes CASSRRLSSEYQETQYF.

The chain joins TRBV5-4 to TRBJ1-6; D is possibly TRBD1 (5 bases). Between the trimmed V and J ends, which lost 0 bases and 8 bases, there was a span of 6 bases. The CDR3 covers 13 residues. Per the germline V gene, CDR1 is SGHNT and CDR2 is YYREEE (reference sequence). CDR3: CASSLEGDSPLHF. CDR3 bases: TGTGCCAGCAGCTTGGAAGGGGATTCACCCCTCCACTTT.

Concerning this clone itself: This specimen includes other DNA sequences encoding the same CDR3. The chain joins TRBV6-4 to TRBJ2-1; a weak D match, TRBD2 (7 bases). Germline values: CDR1 MRHNA, CDR2 SNTAGT. The CDR3 has 13 residues. The germline V and J ends were trimmed by 5 bases and 6 bases, with 11 bases remaining between them. CDR3 coding DNA: TGTGCCAGCAGTAGAGGGGGGGGCAATGAGCAGTTCTTC. Amino acid sequence: CASSRGGGNEQFF.

This clone appeared a single time. The chain is built from TRBV4-1 and TRBJ2-3; 9 bases are a match to TRBD1. This CDR3 has 17 amino acids. The germline gives CDR1 MGHRA, CDR2 YSYEKL. V dropped 1 base and J dropped 2; count of bases not matched to a gene: 7. The CDR3 sequence: CASSQGLRTGDTDTQYF. CDR3 sequence (DNA): TGCGCCAGCAGCCAAGGTTTAAGGACAGGGGACACAGATACGCAGTATTTT.

The chain uses TRBV5-6 and TRBJ1-2, with 10 bases aligning to TRBD1. CDR3 length equals 16 residues. Germline values: CDR1 SGHDT, CDR2 YYEEEE. V was clipped by 4 bases and J by 3 bases; unmatched bases: 9. CDR3 residues: CASSQTGGASYYGYTF. CDR3 DNA sequence: TGTGCCAGCAGCCAGACAGGGGGCGCGTCCTACTATGGCTACACCTTC.

Only a few counts were recorded for this clone. J is TRBJ2-7 and V is TRBV6-1; 9 bases map to TRBD1. Trimming at V came to 2 bases and at J to 3 bases, leaving 5 bases not matched to a gene. This CDR3 spans 15 amino acids. From germline, CDR1 is MNHNS and CDR2 SASEGT. The CDR3 is CASSEFGTGYYEQYF. CDR3 DNA: TGTGCCAGCAGTGAATTCGGGACAGGGTACTACGAGCAGTACTTC.

The chain recombines TRBV5-6 with TRBJ2-5; TRBD1 agrees at 7 bases. Germline CDR1 SGHDT, CDR2 YYEEEE. This CDR3 contains 15 residues. V lost 0 bases to trimming and J lost 5 bases; unmatched junction nucleotides: 7. CDR3 in DNA: TGTGCCAGCAGCTTGGGTAACAGGGGAATGGAGACCCAGTACTTC. Translation: CASSLGNRGMETQYF.